Listed below are T cell receptor beta chains from one sample, sequenced in a study of blood T cells in healthy people across ages. TCRdb re-derived calls from the 5' RACE reads in MiXCR, one entry per CDR3 protein. Counted here are hundreds of thousands of distinct CDR3 sequences, about 53% occurring once; the ten biggest clones make up 30% to 45%. The specimen sequenced was blood. The source is a man between 60 and 70 years old in good health. Each CDR3 is given with its conserved first and last residue. The D gene is left open where the match is weak. Clone size, where shown, is once, few, many, or a class for clones that have expanded.

d_call j_call clone_size v_call cdr3_aa cdr3_nt
TRBD1 TRBJ1-6 . TRBV6-5 CASSYGWGQGNSPLHF TGTGCCAGCAGTTACGGGTGGGGACAGGGTAATTCACCCCTCCACTTT
. TRBJ2-7 . TRBV7-8 CASSFGTNYEQYF TGTGCCAGCAGCTTTGGCACTAACTACGAGCAGTACTTC
. TRBJ2-3 few TRBV9 CASSVGASNVADTQYF TGTGCCAGCAGCGTAGGAGCTAGTAACGTGGCAGATACGCAGTATTTT
. TRBJ2-5 . TRBV27 CASSVAGREQETQYF TGTGCCAGCAGTGTCGCCGGGCGGGAACAAGAGACCCAGTACTTC
TRBD1 TRBJ2-5 few TRBV20-1 CSAREGTGQGETQYF TGCAGTGCTAGAGAGGGGACAGGGCAGGGCGAGACCCAGTACTTC
. TRBJ2-5 . TRBV25-1 CASSEYRQETQYF TGTGCCAGCAGTGAATATCGGCAAGAGACCCAGTACTTC
TRBD1 TRBJ2-5 . TRBV18 CAGSPRQGGETQYF TGTGCCGGCTCACCCCGACAGGGTGGGGAGACCCAGTACTTC
. TRBJ2-5 . TRBV20-1 CSALWSGLSGTQYF TGCAGTGCCCTCTGGTCGGGGCTTTCGGGGACCCAGTACTTC
. TRBJ1-1 . TRBV4-2 CASSQERSRRPNTEAFF TGTGCCAGCAGCCAAGAGCGGTCTAGGAGACCCAACACTGAAGCTTTCTTT
TRBD1 TRBJ2-5 . TRBV7-2 CASSLVGDRVAETQYF TGTGCCAGCAGCTTAGTGGGGGACAGGGTAGCAGAGACCCAGTACTTC
. TRBJ2-5 few TRBV29-1 CSVDRQRETQYF TGCAGCGTGGACCGACAGAGAGAGACCCAGTACTTC
TRBD1 TRBJ1-4 . TRBV2 CASSERDRGNEKLFF TGTGCCAGCAGTGAAAGGGACAGGGGTAATGAAAAACTGTTTTTT
. TRBJ2-5 . TRBV20-1 CSAGGQGGRIGQPQRSTQYF TGCAGTGCTGGGGGGCAGGGAGGGAGAATTGGTCAGCCGCAAAGATCGACCCAGTACTTC
. TRBJ2-5 . TRBV3-1 CASSQDHTGRGTQYF TGTGCCAGCAGCCAAGATCATACGGGCCGGGGGACCCAGTACTTC
TRBD2 TRBJ2-5 few TRBV5-1 CASSRTSGGLETQYF TGCGCCAGCAGTCGGACTAGCGGGGGATTAGAGACCCAGTACTTC
. TRBJ2-1 many TRBV12-3/TRBV12-4 CASSFGPPVDEQFF TGTGCCAGCAGTTTCGGACCCCCGGTCGATGAGCAGTTCTTC